This TCR beta chain stems from a study of OX40 agonist ivuxolimab in advanced cancers. Study details: Every patient in dose escalation had hepatocellular carcinoma, melanoma, renal cell or head and neck cancer.

In regard to this clone: Its target is unknown.

Measured with immunoSEQ multiplex PCR; TCRdb has only the in-frame clones, and not every one. Here the sample spans 85,000 to 100,000 clones, under 85% being singletons. Study-wide findings and caveats: The authors did not determine the antigen specificity of the expanded peripheral T cells. Some patients who did not respond also had low normalized T-cell clonal expansion. Dosing at 0.1 to 3.0 mg/kg was accompanied by clonal expansion of CD4+ and CD8+ blood T cells by week 6.

The receptor comes from an adult with an advanced solid tumor such as melanoma, head and neck, liver or kidney cancer. Here the sequenced sample was CD4+ or CD8+ T cells sorted from blood, taken in a trial of the OX40 agonist ivuxolimab.

CDR3 protein: CASSEVGGRLAYTEAFF. CDR3 DNA: TGTGCCAGCAGTGAAGTTGGAGGCAGACTCGCGTACACTGAAGCTTTCTTT. This sequence joins TRBV6-1 and TRBJ1-1; D remains unclear. Germline V gene data show CDR1 as MNHNS and CDR2 as SASEGT. This CDR3 has 17 residues. Trimming left V 1 base short and J 3 bases short, with 18 bases between.